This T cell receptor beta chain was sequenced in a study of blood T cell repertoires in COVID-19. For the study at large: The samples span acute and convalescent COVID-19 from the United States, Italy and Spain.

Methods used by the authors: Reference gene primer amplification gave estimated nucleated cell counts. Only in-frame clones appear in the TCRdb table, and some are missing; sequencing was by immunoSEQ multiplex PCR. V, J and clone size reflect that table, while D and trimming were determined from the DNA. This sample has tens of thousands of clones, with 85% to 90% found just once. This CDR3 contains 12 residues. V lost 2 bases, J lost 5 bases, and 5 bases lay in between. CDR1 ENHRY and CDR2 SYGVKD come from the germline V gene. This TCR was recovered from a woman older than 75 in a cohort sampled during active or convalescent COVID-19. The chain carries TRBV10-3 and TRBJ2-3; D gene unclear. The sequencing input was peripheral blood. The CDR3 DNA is TGTGCCATCAGTGAGGTTCAAGATACGCAGTATTTT. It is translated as CAISEVQDTQYF.